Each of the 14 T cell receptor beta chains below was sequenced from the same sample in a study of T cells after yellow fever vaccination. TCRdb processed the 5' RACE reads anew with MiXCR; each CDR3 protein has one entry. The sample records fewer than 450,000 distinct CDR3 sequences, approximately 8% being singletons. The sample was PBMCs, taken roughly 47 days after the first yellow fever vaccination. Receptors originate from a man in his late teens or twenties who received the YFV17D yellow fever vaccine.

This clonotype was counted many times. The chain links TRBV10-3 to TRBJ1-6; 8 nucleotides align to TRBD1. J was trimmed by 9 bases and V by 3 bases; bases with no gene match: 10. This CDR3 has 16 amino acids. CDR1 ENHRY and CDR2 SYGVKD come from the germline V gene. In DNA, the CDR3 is TGTGCCATCAGTGATCGTGCCAGGGACAGGTCTTCACCCCTCCACTTT. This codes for CAISDRARDRSSPLHF.

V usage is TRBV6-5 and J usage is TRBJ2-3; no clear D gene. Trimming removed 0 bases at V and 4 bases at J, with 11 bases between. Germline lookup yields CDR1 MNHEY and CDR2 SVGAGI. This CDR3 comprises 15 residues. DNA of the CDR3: TGTGCCAGCAGTTACTCTGGTGGCCGGTCAGATACGCAGTATTTT. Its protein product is CASSYSGGRSDTQYF.

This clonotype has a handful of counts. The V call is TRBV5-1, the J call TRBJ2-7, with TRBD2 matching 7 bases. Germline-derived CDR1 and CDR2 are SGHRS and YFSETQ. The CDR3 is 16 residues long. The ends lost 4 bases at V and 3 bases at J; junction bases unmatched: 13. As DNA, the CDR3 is TGCGCCAGCAGCACGGGAGGTGGCACACGCAGCTACGAGCAGTACTTC. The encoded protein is CASSTGGGTRSYEQYF.

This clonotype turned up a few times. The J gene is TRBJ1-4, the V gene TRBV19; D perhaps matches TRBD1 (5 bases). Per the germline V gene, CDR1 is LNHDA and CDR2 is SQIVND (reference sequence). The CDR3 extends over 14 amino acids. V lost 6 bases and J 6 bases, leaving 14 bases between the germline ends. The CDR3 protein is CASSRPQGDEKLFF. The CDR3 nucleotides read TGTGCCAGTAGCCGCCCCCAGGGTGATGAAAAACTGTTTTTT.

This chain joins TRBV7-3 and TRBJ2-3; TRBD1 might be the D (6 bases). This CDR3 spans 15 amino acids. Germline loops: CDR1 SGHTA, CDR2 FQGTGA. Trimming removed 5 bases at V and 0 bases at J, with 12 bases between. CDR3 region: CASSAGTLSTDTQYF. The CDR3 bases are TGTGCCAGCAGCGCCGGGACACTGAGCACAGATACGCAGTATTTT. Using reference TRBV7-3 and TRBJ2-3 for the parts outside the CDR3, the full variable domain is GAGVSQTPSNKVTEKGKYVELRCDPISGHTALYWYRQSLGQGPEFLIYFQGTGAADDSGLPNDRFFAVRPEGSVSTLKIQRTERGDSAVYLCASSAGTLSTDTQYFGPGTRLTVL.

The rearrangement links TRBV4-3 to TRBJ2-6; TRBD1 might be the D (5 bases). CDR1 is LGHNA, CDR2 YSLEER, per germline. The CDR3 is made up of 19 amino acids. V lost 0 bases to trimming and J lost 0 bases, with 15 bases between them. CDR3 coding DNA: TGCGCCAGCAGCCAAGATAGTTACAGGCGACCCTCTGGGGCCAACGTCCTGACTTTC. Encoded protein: CASSQDSYRRPSGANVLTF.

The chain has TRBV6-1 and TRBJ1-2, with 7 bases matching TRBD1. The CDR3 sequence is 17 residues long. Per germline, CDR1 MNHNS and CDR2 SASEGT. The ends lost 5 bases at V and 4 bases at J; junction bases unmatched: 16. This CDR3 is CASSPGGGQAEIYGYTF. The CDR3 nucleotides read TGTGCCAGCAGTCCAGGGGGAGGGCAGGCCGAAATCTATGGCTACACCTTC.

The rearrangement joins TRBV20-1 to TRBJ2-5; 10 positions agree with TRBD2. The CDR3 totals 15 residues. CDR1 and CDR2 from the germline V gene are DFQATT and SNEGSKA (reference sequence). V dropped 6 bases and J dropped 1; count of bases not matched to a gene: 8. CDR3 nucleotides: TGCAGTGCCCATAAGCGGGGGGGATCCCAAGAGACCCAGTACTTC. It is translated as CSAHKRGGSQETQYF.

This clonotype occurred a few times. In nucleotides, the CDR3 is TGTGCCAGCTCACCACCGGGACAGGGTATGGAGACCCAGTACTTC. Translated: CASSPPGQGMETQYF. The V and J genes are TRBV18 and TRBJ2-5; TRBD1 matches at 9 bases. V was pared by 0 bases and J by 5 bases, with 4 bases of the junction left unmatched. Germline V CDR1 and CDR2: KGHSH, LQKENI. The CDR3 extends over 15 amino acids.

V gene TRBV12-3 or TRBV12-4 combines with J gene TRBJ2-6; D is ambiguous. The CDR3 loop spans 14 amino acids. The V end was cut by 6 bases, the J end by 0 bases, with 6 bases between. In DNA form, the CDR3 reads TGTGCCAGCAGCGATCACTCTGGGGCCAACGTCCTGACTTTC. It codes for CASSDHSGANVLTF.

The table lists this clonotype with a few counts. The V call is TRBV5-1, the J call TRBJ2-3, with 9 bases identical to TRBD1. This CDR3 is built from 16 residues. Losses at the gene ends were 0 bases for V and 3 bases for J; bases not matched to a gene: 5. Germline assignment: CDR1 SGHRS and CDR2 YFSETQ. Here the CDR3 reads CASSLDRGLRTDTQYF. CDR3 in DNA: TGCGCCAGCAGCTTGGACAGGGGGCTTCGAACAGATACGCAGTATTTT.

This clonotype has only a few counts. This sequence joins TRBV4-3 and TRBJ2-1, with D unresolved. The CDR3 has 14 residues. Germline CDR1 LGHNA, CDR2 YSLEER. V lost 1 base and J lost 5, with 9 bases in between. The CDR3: CASSQVGRHNEQFF. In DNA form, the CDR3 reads TGCGCCAGCAGCCAAGTCGGACGTCACAATGAGCAGTTCTTC.

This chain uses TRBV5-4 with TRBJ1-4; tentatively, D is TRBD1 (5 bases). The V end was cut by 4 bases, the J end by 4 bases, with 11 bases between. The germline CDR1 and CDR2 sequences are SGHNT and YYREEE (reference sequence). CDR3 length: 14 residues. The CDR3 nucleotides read TGTGCCAGCAGCCGTCAGGGAGATAATGAAAAACTGTTTTTT. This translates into CASSRQGDNEKLFF.

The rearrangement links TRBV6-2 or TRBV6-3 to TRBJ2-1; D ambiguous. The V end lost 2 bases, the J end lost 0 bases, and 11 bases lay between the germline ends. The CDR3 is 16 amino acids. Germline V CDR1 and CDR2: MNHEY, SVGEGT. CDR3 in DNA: TGTGCCAGCAGTTACGGGGTAACCAGCTCCTACAATGAGCAGTTCTTC. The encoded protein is CASSYGVTSSYNEQFF.